Reported below is one TCR beta chain. Its antigen is unknown. Molecules of cDNA were individually given unique molecular identifiers that were attached to them. TCRdb independently ran MiXCR on the 5' RACE reads; one entry per CDR3 protein. The data hold 75,000 to 90,000 distinct CDR3 sequences, with around 14% observed a single time. The data were taken from a study of early T cells in non-severe SARS-CoV-2 infection. Turning to the study itself: Sequenced material consisted of bulk RNA (from unsorted whole blood), and chains were unpaired.

Study-wide results and caveats: Matching against VDJdb likely underestimated virus-specific expansions, favoring anti-spike CD8.

The CDR3 loop spans 15 amino acids. Per germline, CDR1 SSHAT and CDR2 FNYEAQ (reference sequence). V was pared by 2 bases and J by 1 base, with 11 bases between. This clonotype was obtained from an adult who was a healthcare worker with PCR-confirmed SARS-CoV-2 infection or an uninfected control (not recorded which). The specimen was whole blood. The chain joins TRBV7-7 to TRBJ2-5, with D uncertain. In nucleotides, the CDR3 is TGTGCCAGCAGCTTAAGGGATCAGCCCCAAGAGACCCAGTACTTC. It yields the protein CASSLRDQPQETQYF.